Below are 14 T cell receptor beta chains sequenced from a single sample in a study of OX40 agonist ivuxolimab in advanced cancers. TCRdb keeps only in-frame clones here, not all; method: immunoSEQ multiplex PCR. The sample has about 59,000 clones, 65% to 85% seen once. The starting material was CD4+ or CD8+ T cells sorted from blood, obtained in a trial of the OX40 agonist ivuxolimab. These receptor sequences come from an adult with an advanced solid tumor such as melanoma, head and neck, liver or kidney cancer.

The chain is built from TRBV5-1 and TRBJ2-1; TRBD2 matches at 10 bases. The CDR3 covers 15 residues. J gave up 7 bases and V 5 bases, and 9 bases lay outside the gene matches. In germline, CDR1 is SGHRS, CDR2 YFSETQ. The CDR3 nucleotides read TGCGCCAGCAGAAGCGGGACTAGCGATGTGAATGAGCAGTTCTTC. Amino acid sequence: CASRSGTSDVNEQFF.

V is TRBV5-6 and J is TRBJ2-6; D ambiguous. Trimming took 0 bases from V and 0 from J, leaving 13 bases between them. CDR1 is SGHDT and CDR2 is YYEEEE in the germline V gene. This CDR3 is built from 18 residues. Written as DNA, the CDR3 is TGTGCCAGCAGCTTGGCAGACCCATACAGCTCTGGGGCCAACGTCCTGACTTTC. Amino acids: CASSLADPYSSGANVLTF.

V and J are TRBV6-1 and TRBJ2-5; D might be TRBD2 (6 bases). The CDR3 runs 15 residues. The germline V and J ends were trimmed by 5 bases and 2 bases, with 15 bases remaining between them. Germline V CDR1 and CDR2: MNHNS, SASEGT. In DNA form, the CDR3 reads TGTGCCAGCAGTCTAGGGTACGGGGGACAAGAGACCCAGTACTTC. Translated, it gives CASSLGYGGQETQYF.

The gene calls are TRBV18 and TRBJ2-2; 10 bases fit TRBD1. CDR1 KGHSH and CDR2 LQKENI come from the germline V gene. J lost 5 bases, V lost 3 bases, and 15 bases had no gene match. The CDR3 length is 19 residues. CDR3 sequence (DNA): TGTGCCAGCTCACCGTTTCTGAATCAAGGGACAGGGGTGACCGGGGAGCTGTTTTTT. Translated: CASSPFLNQGTGVTGELFF. The full variable domain, rest sourced from reference TRBV18 and TRBJ2-2, is NAGVMQNPRHLVRRRGQEARLRCSPMKGHSHVYWYRQLPEEGLKFMVYLQKENIIDESGMPKERFSAEFPKEGPSILRIQQVVRGDSAAYFCASSPFLNQGTGVTGELFFGEGSRLTVL.

The chain joins TRBV11-2 to TRBJ2-7; D not resolved. The germline V gene encodes CDR1 SGHAT and CDR2 FQNNGV. Trimming left V 6 bases short and J 3 bases short, with 12 bases between. This CDR3 has 13 residues. The CDR3 coding sequence is TGTGCCAGCAGTTTCTACCAACACTACGAGCAGTACTTC. This translates into CASSFYQHYEQYF.

In this sample, this clone turned up once. The V and J genes are TRBV5-1 and TRBJ2-5; TRBD2 agrees at 9 bases. V gave up 0 bases and J gave up 1 base; unmatched junction bases: 4. This CDR3 region has 16 residues. Germline V lookup: CDR1 SGHRS, CDR2 YFSETQ. CDR3 sequence reads: CASSLVAGGPQETQYF. The CDR3 DNA reads as TGCGCCAGCAGCTTGGTGGCGGGAGGGCCCCAAGAGACCCAGTACTTC.

This CDR3 is CASSLIRASGYNEQFF. The CDR3 nucleotides are TGTGCCAGCAGCTTGATACGGGCTAGCGGTTACAATGAGCAGTTCTTC. This chain joins TRBV5-6 and TRBJ2-1; 7 bases line up with TRBD2. The CDR3 spans 16 residues. V gave up 1 base and J gave up 4 bases; unmatched junction bases: 8. CDR1 is SGHDT, CDR2 YYEEEE, per germline.

The V call is TRBV6-5, the J call TRBJ2-1; 10 bases are shared with TRBD2. The CDR3 sequence is 15 residues long. V lost 2 bases, J lost 6 bases, and 4 bases stayed unmatched. Per the germline V gene, CDR1 is MNHEY and CDR2 is SVGAGI. The CDR3 spells CASSYSGGAGNEQFF. As DNA, the CDR3 is TGTGCCAGCAGTTACAGCGGGGGGGCGGGCAATGAGCAGTTCTTC.

The chain is built from TRBV11-2 and TRBJ2-7; 8 nucleotides match TRBD2. The CDR3 is made up of 15 amino acids. Germline values: CDR1 SGHAT, CDR2 FQNNGV. Trimming at V came to 5 bases and at J to 0 bases, leaving 6 bases not matched to a gene. CDR3 coding DNA: TGTGCCAGCAGCCTCCTGGGGACTAGCTCCTACGAGCAGTACTTC. Translated: CASSLLGTSSYEQYF.

The chain has TRBV5-1 and TRBJ1-3; no clear D gene. The CDR3 has 15 residues. The V end was cut by 0 bases, the J end by 0 bases, with 7 bases between. The germline CDR1 and CDR2 sequences are SGHRS and YFSETQ. The CDR3 nucleotides read TGCGCCAGCAGCTTGGCTGGGTCCTCTGGAAACACCATATATTTT. Encoded protein: CASSLAGSSGNTIYF. The full variable domain, rest sourced from reference TRBV5-1 and TRBJ1-3, is KAGVTQTPRYLIKTRGQQVTLSCSPISGHRSVSWYQQTPGQGLQFLFEYFSETQRNKGNFPGRFSGRQFSNSRSEMNVSTLELGDSALYLCASSLAGSSGNTIYFGEGSWLTVV.

This clone was seen just once. The J gene is TRBJ1-2, the V gene TRBV2; no firm D call. Germline CDR1 and CDR2: SNHLY and FYNNEI. The length of the CDR3 is 13 residues. V was shortened by 4 bases and J by 6 bases, with 12 bases between the two germline ends. The CDR3 DNA sequence: TGTGCCAGCAGTGTAGGTCGAGGCAATGGCTACACCTTC. Translating it yields CASSVGRGNGYTF.

The chain joins TRBV7-6 to TRBJ1-4; 7 bases match TRBD1. Looked up from germline, CDR1 is SGHVS and CDR2 is FNYEAQ. V lost 5 bases, J lost 3 bases, and 6 bases stayed unmatched. This CDR3 is 15 amino acids long. The CDR3, as DNA: TGTGCCAGCAGCATGACACAGGGGCCTAATGAAAAACTGTTTTTT. Translation: CASSMTQGPNEKLFF. Looking up the rest from reference TRBV7-6 and TRBJ1-4 gives the full variable domain: GAGVSQSPRYKVTKRGQDVALRCDPISGHVSLYWYRQALGQGPEFLTYFNYEAQQDKSGLPNDRFSAERPEGSISTLTIQRTEQRDSAMYRCASSMTQGPNEKLFFGSGTQLSVL.

The chain carries TRBV4-3 and TRBJ1-1; D not resolved. Germline values: CDR1 LGHNA, CDR2 YSLEER. The CDR3 has 14 amino acids. Trimming took off 4 bases at V and 3 bases at J, with 12 bases between the two ends. CDR3 in DNA: TGCGCCAGCAGCCCGGTTGGGCGGGACACTGAAGCTTTCTTT. Protein product: CASSPVGRDTEAFF.

J is TRBJ1-2 and V is TRBV7-9, with D possibly TRBD1 on 6 matching bases. The CDR3 has 14 amino acids. Germline lookup yields CDR1 SEHNR and CDR2 FQNEAQ (reference sequence). Trimming stripped 2 bases from V and 3 bases from J, with 10 bases between. Here the CDR3 reads CASSLTGIDYGYTF. CDR3 sequence (DNA): TGTGCCAGCAGCTTAACAGGGATAGACTATGGCTACACCTTC.